The 2 T cell receptor beta chains reported below all come from one sample, sequenced in a study of human T cells and chemical hapten exposure (dated by TCRdb to the early 2020s). The library was prepared using RACE. For sequencing, a NextSeq 500 was employed. TCRdb applied fastp at Q25 and MiXCR to the public reads, then kept only in-frame beta chains. Every CDR3 protein is listed once, alongside the most common genes and DNA of its rows. The sample table lists approximately 79,000 distinct CDR3 sequences, 8.5% of them with a count of one. The top ten clonotypes cover approximately 2.4% of the sample. What the time point label conveys for this sample: pre-sensitization, week 0. Reading the label with the study, this specimen's treatment or condition is: therapeutic diphenylcyclopropenone sensitization with weekly scalp DPC. Sequenced material: whole blood, taken in connection with sensitization to the hapten diphenylcyclopropenone (DPC). The origin of the receptors is a man aged 40-49 years with alopecia areata. Some clones in this sample may be carry-over from other donors' samples.

This clonotype was observed at least ten times. This rearrangement joins TRBV24-1 to TRBJ2-2; 11 positions match TRBD1. There are 16 residues in the CDR3. Germline V gene lookup returns CDR1 KGHDR and CDR2 SFDVKD. V dropped 2 bases and J dropped 5; count of bases not matched to a gene: 3. In nucleotides, the CDR3 is TGTGCCACCAGTGATTGGGGGACAGGGGGGACCGGGGAGCTGTTTTTT. It codes for CATSDWGTGGTGELFF.

Ten or more counts support this clonotype. This chain connects TRBV20-1 to TRBJ2-1, with D possibly matching TRBD2 (6 bases). The CDR3 covers 12 residues. Trimming took 7 bases from V and 6 from J, leaving 13 bases between them. Germline values: CDR1 DFQATT, CDR2 SNEGSKA (reference sequence). The CDR3 loop reads CSVRGRFNEQFF. CDR3 nucleotide sequence: TGCAGTGTTCGTGGGAGGTTCAATGAGCAGTTCTTC.